This is a list of T cell receptor beta chains from one sample in a study of cytomegalovirus exposure and HLA in healthy donors. Some clones are missing from TCRdb's copy, which holds only in-frame ones; the method was immunoSEQ multiplex PCR. The sample lists about 130,000 clones; approximately 17% were seen once. The sample consisted of PBMCs. The receptors were sampled from a female donor in good health and CMV-seropositive. The CDR3 runs from the conserved cysteine through the conserved F or W. A D gene is named only where the DNA matches it firmly. For some rows the clone size is stated as once, few or many, or as a class when expanded; others skip it.

abundance: -; v_gene: TRBV4-1; d_gene: -; j_gene: TRBJ1-2; CDR3aa: CASSHPEGANYGYTF; CDR3nt: TGCGCCAGCAGCCATCCCGAGGGGGCTAACTATGGCTACACCTTC
abundance: few; v_gene: TRBV10-3; d_gene: TRBD1; j_gene: TRBJ1-2; CDR3aa: CAISTGGGYGYTF; CDR3nt: TGTGCCATCAGTACAGGGGGCGGCTATGGCTACACCTTC
abundance: -; v_gene: TRBV7-2; d_gene: TRBD2; j_gene: TRBJ2-5; CDR3aa: CASSLAAGRETQYF; CDR3nt: TGTGCCAGCAGCTTAGCAGCGGGGAGAGAGACCCAGTACTTC
abundance: few; v_gene: TRBV30; d_gene: TRBD1; j_gene: TRBJ2-7; CDR3aa: CAWSRGLYEQYF; CDR3nt: TGTGCCTGGAGTAGGGGGCTCTACGAGCAGTACTTC
abundance: few; v_gene: TRBV11-2; d_gene: -; j_gene: TRBJ1-1; CDR3aa: CASSLVFGVQAFF; CDR3nt: TGTGCCAGCAGCTTAGTATTCGGGGTTCAAGCTTTCTTT
abundance: few; v_gene: TRBV5-1; d_gene: -; j_gene: TRBJ2-7; CDR3aa: CASSGGAFYEQYF; CDR3nt: TGCGCCAGCAGCGGGGGGGCCTTCTACGAGCAGTACTTC
abundance: few; v_gene: TRBV5-1; d_gene: TRBD2; j_gene: TRBJ2-5; CDR3aa: CASSKTSGREGETQYF; CDR3nt: TGCGCCAGCAGCAAGACTAGCGGGAGGGAAGGGGAGACCCAGTACTTC
abundance: few; v_gene: TRBV6-5; d_gene: TRBD1; j_gene: TRBJ1-5; CDR3aa: CASSLGTAPGTQHF; CDR3nt: TGTGCCAGCAGCCTCGGGACAGCTCCAGGGACCCAGCATTTT
abundance: few; v_gene: TRBV2; d_gene: TRBD1; j_gene: TRBJ1-1; CDR3aa: CASSYYRGQTEAFF; CDR3nt: TGTGCCAGCAGTTACTACAGGGGGCAGACTGAAGCTTTCTTT
abundance: -; v_gene: TRBV10-3; d_gene: -; j_gene: TRBJ1-2; CDR3aa: CAINRGRTNYGYTF; CDR3nt: TGTGCCATCAATCGAGGCAGAACTAACTATGGCTACACCTTC
abundance: few; v_gene: TRBV7-9; d_gene: TRBD2; j_gene: TRBJ2-3; CDR3aa: CASSHPASGGSDTQYF; CDR3nt: TGTGCCAGCAGCCACCCCGCTAGCGGGGGTTCAGATACGCAGTATTTT
abundance: few; v_gene: TRBV4-1; d_gene: -; j_gene: TRBJ2-3; CDR3aa: CASSQESAWQGDTQYF; CDR3nt: TGCGCCAGCAGCCAAGAAAGTGCGTGGCAGGGAGATACGCAGTATTTT
abundance: -; v_gene: TRBV6-4; d_gene: -; j_gene: TRBJ2-3; CDR3aa: CASSDAGGTDTQYF; CDR3nt: TGTGCCAGCAGTGACGCAGGGGGGACAGATACGCAGTATTTT
abundance: few; v_gene: TRBV7-3; d_gene: TRBD2; j_gene: TRBJ2-5; CDR3aa: CASSLSGSGSETQYF; CDR3nt: TGTGCCAGCAGCTTAAGCGGGAGCGGGTCCGAGACCCAGTACTTC
abundance: -; v_gene: TRBV28; d_gene: -; j_gene: TRBJ1-2; CDR3aa: CASKSPGANYGYTF; CDR3nt: TGTGCCAGCAAATCACCGGGAGCAAACTATGGCTACACCTTC
abundance: -; v_gene: TRBV5-1; d_gene: TRBD2; j_gene: TRBJ2-7; CDR3aa: CASSLEASGNYEQYF; CDR3nt: TGCGCCAGCAGCTTGGAGGCTAGCGGGAACTACGAGCAGTACTTC
abundance: -; v_gene: TRBV6-5; d_gene: -; j_gene: TRBJ1-2; CDR3aa: CASRTLDFNYGYTF; CDR3nt: TGTGCCAGCAGAACCCTCGACTTTAACTATGGCTACACCTTC
abundance: -; v_gene: TRBV11-2; d_gene: -; j_gene: TRBJ1-3; CDR3aa: CASSLYRSSGNTIYF; CDR3nt: TGTGCCAGCAGCTTATACAGGAGCTCTGGAAACACCATATATTTT
abundance: -; v_gene: TRBV5-6; d_gene: -; j_gene: TRBJ2-2; CDR3aa: CASSLQGFGELFF; CDR3nt: TGTGCCAGCAGCTTACAGGGTTTCGGGGAGCTGTTTTTT
abundance: -; v_gene: TRBV11-2; d_gene: -; j_gene: TRBJ2-7; CDR3aa: CASSLLQAYSYEQYF; CDR3nt: TGTGCCAGCAGCTTGCTACAGGCTTACTCCTACGAGCAGTACTTC
abundance: -; v_gene: TRBV2; d_gene: -; j_gene: TRBJ2-5; CDR3aa: CASSQEETQYF; CDR3nt: TGTGCCAGCAGCCAGGAAGAGACCCAGTACTTC
abundance: -; v_gene: TRBV28; d_gene: -; j_gene: TRBJ1-2; CDR3aa: CASSSGGAPPSNYGYTF; CDR3nt: TGTGCCAGCAGTTCCGGGGGGGCACCCCCGTCTAACTATGGCTACACCTTC
abundance: few; v_gene: TRBV5-1; d_gene: TRBD1; j_gene: TRBJ1-3; CDR3aa: CASSTGQGAGNTIYF; CDR3nt: TGCGCCAGCAGCACCGGACAGGGGGCTGGAAACACCATATATTTT
abundance: few; v_gene: TRBV11-2; d_gene: -; j_gene: TRBJ2-3; CDR3aa: CASSLGTGSWDTQYF; CDR3nt: TGTGCCAGCAGCTTAGGGACGGGGAGCTGGGATACGCAGTATTTT
abundance: -; v_gene: TRBV7-8; d_gene: -; j_gene: TRBJ1-4; CDR3aa: CASSHGQFREKLFF; CDR3nt: TGTGCCAGCAGCCATGGACAGTTTCGTGAAAAACTGTTTTTT
abundance: -; v_gene: TRBV7-9; d_gene: TRBD2; j_gene: TRBJ2-1; CDR3aa: CASSSVTSGGITYNEQFF; CDR3nt: TGTGCCAGCAGCTCAGTTACTAGCGGGGGTATCACCTACAATGAGCAGTTCTTC
abundance: few; v_gene: TRBV4-1; d_gene: -; j_gene: TRBJ1-5; CDR3aa: CASSQDRDQPQHF; CDR3nt: TGCGCCAGCAGCCAAGACAGGGATCAGCCCCAGCATTTT